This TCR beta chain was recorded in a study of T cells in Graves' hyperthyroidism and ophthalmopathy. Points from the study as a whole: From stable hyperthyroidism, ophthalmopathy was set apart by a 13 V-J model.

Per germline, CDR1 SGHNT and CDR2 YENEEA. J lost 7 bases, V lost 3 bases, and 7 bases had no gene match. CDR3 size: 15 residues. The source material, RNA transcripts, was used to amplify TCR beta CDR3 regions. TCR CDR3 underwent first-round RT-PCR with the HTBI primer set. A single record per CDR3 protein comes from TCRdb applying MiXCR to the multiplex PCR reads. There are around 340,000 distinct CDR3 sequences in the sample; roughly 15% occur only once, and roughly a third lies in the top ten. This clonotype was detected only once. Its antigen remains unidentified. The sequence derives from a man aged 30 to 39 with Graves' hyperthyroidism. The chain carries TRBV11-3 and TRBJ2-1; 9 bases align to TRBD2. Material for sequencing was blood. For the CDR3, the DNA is TGTGCCAGCAGCTTCCGCGGGAGGGGCCCAAATGAGCAGTTCTTC. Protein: CASSFRGRGPNEQFF.